This T cell receptor beta chain stems from a study of cytomegalovirus exposure and HLA in healthy donors. Study-wide points: Earlier findings revealed that most TCR beta V segments proved productive either about 87% or about 30% of the time. An apparent linkage of common viral pathogens to several of the most significant clusters emerged in a later analysis. TCR beta sequences reportedly predicted the HLA-A and HLA-B alleles of most subjects accurately.

V was clipped by 4 bases and J by 10 bases, with 28 bases between them. The CDR3 extends over 17 amino acids. CDR1 ENHRY and CDR2 SYGVKD come from the germline V gene. The PCR made use of 60 Vbeta and 13 Jbeta primers. Using immunoSEQ multiplex PCR, the repertoire was profiled, and TCRdb retains in-frame clones only, with some absent. This sample has some 170,000 clones, with 65% to 85% found just once. Every donor was a healthy person donating bone marrow. About this clone itself: Its antigen remains unidentified.

The TCR was taken from a young woman in good health and CMV-seropositive. The chain employs TRBV10-3 and TRBJ1-2; D is perhaps TRBD1 (6 bases). Sequenced input: PBMCs. The CDR3, as DNA: TGTGCCATCAGTGGCCCCGGGACAAAAGAAAATAGCGGGGTCTACACCTTC. This gives the protein CAISGPGTKENSGVYTF.